The clone carrying this T cell receptor (beta chain) was detected only a few times. Its specificity is unknown. Investigators took ten milliliters of peripheral blood from every donor. The sample is drawn from a study of blood T cells in healthy people across ages. Study-level points and caveats: In older individuals, TCR beta diversity per million T cells was lower, falling roughly linearly with age.

This CDR3 contains 15 residues. Germline V gene sequence: CDR1 MNHEY, CDR2 SVGAGI. V dropped 0 bases and J dropped 0 bases, with 6 bases sitting between them. Then a second PCR, running roughly 7 to 11 cycles, was carried out with a sample-barcoded 5' primer and a J-beta primer mix. A single record per CDR3 protein comes from TCRdb applying MiXCR to the 5' RACE reads. Among 750,000 or so distinct CDR3 sequences, around 25% were seen once, and the ten largest hold 9.4%. The same sample was also used in a study of T cells of mothers and their children. Turning to that study: The study sampled three healthy Caucasian mothers and their six children. The study found thymic selection shapes TCR recombination output similarly in related and unrelated pairs.

The origin of this receptor is a boy between 10 and 17 years old in good health. The V gene is TRBV6-5, the J gene TRBJ2-1; D uncertain. The sample taken for sequencing was blood. The CDR3 DNA reads TGTGCCAGCAGTTACTCGAGGCTCTCCTACAATGAGCAGTTCTTC. Protein: CASSYSRLSYNEQFF.